The 17 T cell receptor beta chains presented below share a single source sample, sequenced in a study of blood T cell repertoires in COVID-19. Assay: immunoSEQ multiplex PCR; the TCRdb copy retains only in-frame clones and omits some. Of roughly 70,000 clones listed, around nine tenths are singletons. The sequencing sample was made of peripheral blood. The receptors stem from a human donor in a cohort sampled during active COVID-19.

The chain recombines TRBV7-9 with TRBJ2-7, with D unresolved. Trimming removed 1 base from V and 1 base from J, with 5 bases in between. This CDR3 comprises 13 residues. The germline gives CDR1 SEHNR, CDR2 FQNEAQ (reference sequence). The CDR3 nucleotides are TGTGCCAGCAGCTTAGTGGAGTCCTACGAGCAGTACGTC. Translation: CASSLVESYEQYV.

The chain joins TRBV19 to TRBJ2-1; 10 bases align to TRBD2. The J segment lost 9 bases and the V segment lost 1 base, leaving 6 bases of the junction unmatched. The CDR3 runs 15 residues. CDR1 is LNHDA and CDR2 is SQIVND in the germline V gene (reference sequence). The CDR3: CASSIGASGRGEQFF. CDR3 sequence (DNA): TGTGCCAGTAGTATAGGGGCTAGCGGGAGAGGTGAGCAGTTCTTC.

The V gene is TRBV14, the J gene TRBJ1-1, with no clear D. CDR1 SGHDN and CDR2 FVKESK come from the germline V gene. V lost 4 bases and J 2 bases, leaving 8 bases between the germline ends. This CDR3 is built from 13 residues. The CDR3 DNA follows: TGTGCCAGCAGCCTAAGACTCAACACTGAAGCTTTCTTT. Its protein product is CASSLRLNTEAFF.

The chain couples TRBV5-6 to TRBJ1-1, with D possibly matching TRBD1 (6 bases). V shed 1 base and J shed 1 base, with 17 bases lying between them. Germline V gene lookup returns CDR1 SGHDT and CDR2 YYEEEE. This CDR3 comprises 17 residues. CDR3 protein: CASSLSRGPLGNTEAFF. For the CDR3, the DNA is TGTGCCAGCAGCTTGTCCAGGGGCCCCCTCGGGAACACTGAAGCTTTCTTT.

The chain is built from TRBV6-6 and TRBJ1-2; unclear D gene. Germline CDR1 reads MNHNY; CDR2 reads SVGAGI (reference sequence). V lost 4 bases and J lost 7, with 7 bases in between. CDR3 length: 11 residues. This CDR3 reads CASSSPGGYTF. Written as DNA, the CDR3 is TGTGCCAGCAGTTCACCGGGTGGCTACACCTTC.

This clone showed up just once. The CDR3 loop is CAIARQLQETQYF. The CDR3 DNA reads as TGTGCCATCGCTCGACAGCTCCAAGAGACCCAGTACTTC. This chain links TRBV10-3 with TRBJ2-5, with D maybe TRBD1 (5 bases). Trimming cost V 8 bases and J 1 base, with 11 bases left between them. CDR3 length equals 13 residues. Germline V gene lookup returns CDR1 ENHRY and CDR2 SYGVKD.

Regarding this clone: A junction end diverges from the germline sequence, so it may reflect a read error. This chain uses TRBV19 with TRBJ2-1; 10 nucleotides align to TRBD2. Germline loops: CDR1 LNHDA, CDR2 SQIVND (reference sequence). This CDR3 region has 11 residues. The CDR3 loop is CASSHGLAAVF. In nucleotides, the CDR3 is TGTGCCAGTAGTCATGGACTAGCGGCCGTCTTC.

The V gene is TRBV27, the J gene TRBJ2-7; 7 nucleotides match TRBD1. Germline loops: CDR1 MNHEY, CDR2 SMNVEV (reference sequence). The CDR3 is 17 residues long. Trimming took 5 bases from V and 1 from J; bases not matched to a gene: 14. In nucleotides, the CDR3 is TGTGCCAGCAGTCCCAGGGGGACCGAGATCCGATCCTACGAGCAGTACTTC. It yields the protein CASSPRGTEIRSYEQYF.

The J gene is TRBJ2-7, the V gene TRBV14; 8 positions match TRBD2. Germline V gene sequence: CDR1 SGHDN, CDR2 FVKESK. The trim removed 4 bases at V and 6 bases at J, leaving 11 bases unmatched. This CDR3 is 15 amino acids long. The CDR3 region is CASSRELAGSSEQYF. CDR3 sequence (DNA): TGTGCCAGCAGCCGGGAGCTAGCGGGCTCTTCCGAGCAGTACTTC.

The chain links TRBV7-2 to TRBJ2-3; TRBD1 might be the D (5 bases). Trimming left V 5 bases short and J 4 bases short, with 19 bases between. Germline values: CDR1 SGHTA, CDR2 FQGNSA. The CDR3 covers 16 residues. The CDR3 region has the DNA TGTGCCAGCAGCCCTGTATGGGGCGTCCAAGCAGATACGCAGTATTTT. Protein product: CASSPVWGVQADTQYF. The full variable domain, in which reference TRBV7-2 and TRBJ2-3 provide the parts outside the CDR3, is GAGVSQSPSNKVTEKGKDVELRCDPISGHTALYWYRQSLGQGLEFLIYFQGNSAPDKSGLPSDRFSAERTGGSVSTLTIQRTQQEDSAVYLCASSPVWGVQADTQYFGPGTRLTVL.

V and J are TRBV12-3 or TRBV12-4 and TRBJ2-5; weak D call: TRBD2 (5 bases). This CDR3 has 13 residues. V lost 6 bases and J 1 base, leaving 9 bases between the germline ends. In DNA, the CDR3 is TGTGCCAGCAGACTAGAACCCCAAGAGACCCAGTACTTC. It encodes CASRLEPQETQYF.

This chain joins TRBV10-3 and TRBJ1-2, with D maybe TRBD1 (5 bases). V was clipped by 6 bases and J by 4 bases, with 12 bases between them. The germline CDR1 and CDR2 sequences are ENHRY and SYGVKD. This CDR3 is 13 amino acids long. The DNA for the CDR3 is TGTGCCATCAGGCGGGACGGGGCCTATGGCTACACCTTC. Protein product: CAIRRDGAYGYTF.

V gene TRBV5-1 combines with J gene TRBJ2-5, with 7 bases lining up with TRBD1. This CDR3 contains 13 residues. Germline V gives CDR1 SGHRS, CDR2 YFSETQ. Trimming at V came to 3 bases and at J to 2 bases, leaving 1 base not matched to a gene. The CDR3 nucleotides are TGCGCCAGCAGCTCGGGACAGCAAGAGACCCAGTACTTC. It specifies CASSSGQQETQYF.

The chain joins TRBV2 to TRBJ1-4, with D tentatively TRBD1 (5 bases). The germline V gene encodes CDR1 SNHLY and CDR2 FYNNEI. This CDR3 comprises 14 residues. V dropped 6 bases and J dropped 5 bases, with 13 bases sitting between them. CDR3 nucleotide sequence: TGTGCCAGCAGCGGAGGGGAATGGAATGAAAAACTGTTTTTT. This encodes CASSGGEWNEKLFF.

The V gene is TRBV3-1 (or the pseudogene TRBV3-2), the J gene TRBJ1-2; 9 nucleotides align to TRBD1. CDR1 and CDR2 from the germline V gene are LGHDT and YNNKEL (reference sequence). The CDR3 sequence is 16 residues long. Germline trimming cut 1 base from V and 4 bases from J; bases unmatched to any gene: 7. The DNA for the CDR3 is TGTGCCAGCAGCCAAGCCCTCACAGGGGGCCTCTATGGCTACACCTTC. It is translated as CASSQALTGGLYGYTF.

This sequence joins TRBV5-1 and TRBJ2-7; 12 bases are a match to TRBD1. Germline V CDR1 and CDR2: SGHRS, YFSETQ. Losses at the gene ends were 3 bases for V and 6 bases for J; bases not matched to a gene: 13. The length of the CDR3 is 17 residues. The chain's CDR3 is CASSSNTPGQGAVEQYV. In nucleotides, the CDR3 is TGCGCCAGCAGCTCCAATACCCCGGGACAGGGGGCTGTCGAGCAGTACGTC.

The chain uses TRBV5-1 and TRBJ2-7; TRBD2 matches 7 bases. Looked up from germline, CDR1 is SGHRS and CDR2 is YFSETQ. This CDR3 comprises 14 residues. V dropped 0 bases and J dropped 3; count of bases not matched to a gene: 3. This CDR3 is CASSLDGGSYEQYF. The DNA of the CDR3 is TGCGCCAGCAGCTTGGACGGCGGGAGCTACGAGCAGTACTTC.